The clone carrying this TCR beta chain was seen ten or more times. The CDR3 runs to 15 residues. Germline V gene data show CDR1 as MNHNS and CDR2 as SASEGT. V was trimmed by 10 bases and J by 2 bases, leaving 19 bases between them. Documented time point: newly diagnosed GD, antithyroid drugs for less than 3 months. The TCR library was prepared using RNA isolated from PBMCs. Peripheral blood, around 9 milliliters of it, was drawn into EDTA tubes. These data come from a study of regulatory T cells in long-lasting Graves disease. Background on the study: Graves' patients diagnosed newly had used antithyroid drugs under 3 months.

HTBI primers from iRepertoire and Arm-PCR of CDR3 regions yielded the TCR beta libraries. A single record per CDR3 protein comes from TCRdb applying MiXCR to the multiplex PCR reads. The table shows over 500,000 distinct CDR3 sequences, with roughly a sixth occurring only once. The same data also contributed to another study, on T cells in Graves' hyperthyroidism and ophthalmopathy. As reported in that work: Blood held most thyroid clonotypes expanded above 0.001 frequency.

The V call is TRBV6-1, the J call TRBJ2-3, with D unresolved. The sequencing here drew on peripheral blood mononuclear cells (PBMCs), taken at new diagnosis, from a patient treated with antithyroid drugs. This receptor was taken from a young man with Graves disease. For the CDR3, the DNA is TGTGCCATCACAGAAACCCGGCACCTCACAGATACGCAGTATTTT. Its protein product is CAITETRHLTDTQYF.